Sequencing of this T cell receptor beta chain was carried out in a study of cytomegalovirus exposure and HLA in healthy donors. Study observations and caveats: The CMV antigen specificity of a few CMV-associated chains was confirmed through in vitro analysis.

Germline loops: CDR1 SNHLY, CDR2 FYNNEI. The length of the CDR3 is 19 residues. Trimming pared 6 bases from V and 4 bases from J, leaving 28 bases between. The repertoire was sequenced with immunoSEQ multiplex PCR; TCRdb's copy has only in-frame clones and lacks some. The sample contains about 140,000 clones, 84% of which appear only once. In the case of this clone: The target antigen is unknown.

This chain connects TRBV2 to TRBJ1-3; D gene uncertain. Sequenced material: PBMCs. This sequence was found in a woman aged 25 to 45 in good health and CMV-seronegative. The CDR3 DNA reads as TGTGCCAGCAGCGCGCAAGGCCCAAATGACTGGAATCCGGGAAACACCATATATTTT. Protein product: CASSAQGPNDWNPGNTIYF.